Following are 17 T cell receptor beta chains from one sample sequenced in a study of PD-1 blockade in classical Hodgkin lymphoma. Produced via immunoSEQ multiplex PCR; TCRdb's table is partial and in-frame only. The sample lists tens of thousands of clones; around 80% were seen once. Autologous stem cell transplantation was followed by relapse in every patient, and brentuximab vedotin exposure varied. This sample comprised peripheral blood mononuclear cells (PBMCs), obtained before the second cycle of nivolumab. Receptors were obtained from a human donor with classical Hodgkin lymphoma.

The chain has TRBV4-1 and TRBJ1-4; D gene unclear. The V and J ends lost 5 bases and 10 bases respectively, with 14 bases between them. Looked up from germline, CDR1 is MGHRA and CDR2 is YSYEKL. The CDR3 has 13 residues. DNA of the CDR3: TGCGCCAGCAGCTTACAGCCTGCGGGAAAACTGTTTTTT. This codes for CASSLQPAGKLFF.

This chain links TRBV7-2 with TRBJ2-7; 9 positions match TRBD1. Germline V gives CDR1 SGHTA, CDR2 FQGNSA. CDR3 length: 15 residues. Losses at the gene ends were 2 bases for V and 2 bases for J; bases not matched to a gene: 4. The CDR3 reads CASSLRTGVAYEQYF. CDR3 sequence (DNA): TGTGCCAGCAGCTTACGGACAGGGGTCGCCTACGAGCAGTACTTC.

The gene calls are TRBV7-3 and TRBJ2-7, with D possibly TRBD1 on 6 matching bases. This CDR3 spans 13 amino acids. The V gene lost 0 bases and the J gene lost 7 bases, with 10 bases spanning the gap. The germline CDR1 and CDR2 sequences are SGHTA and FQGTGA. CDR3 sequence (DNA): TGTGCCAGCAGCTTAACGGGAAGGGGGGAGCAGTACTTC. Its translation is CASSLTGRGEQYF.

This clone appeared once. The chain employs TRBV7-2 and TRBJ2-5, with 7 bases matching TRBD1. The CDR3 is 12 amino acids. Germline-derived CDR1 and CDR2 are SGHTA and FQGNSA. The V and J ends lost 5 bases and 11 bases, in that order; junction bases with no gene match: 8. The DNA for the CDR3 is TGTGCCAGCAGCCTCGCAGGGGGACAGCAGTACTTC. Amino acids: CASSLAGGQQYF. Looking up the rest from reference TRBV7-2 and TRBJ2-5 gives the full variable domain: GAGVSQSPSNKVTEKGKDVELRCDPISGHTALYWYRQSLGQGLEFLIYFQGNSAPDKSGLPSDRFSAERTGGSVSTLTIQRTQQEDSAVYLCASSLAGGQQYFGPGTRLLVL.

The chain employs TRBV28 and TRBJ2-6; D uncertain. The CDR3 runs to 13 residues. V was clipped by 8 bases and J by 0 bases, with 5 bases between them. Germline V gene lookup returns CDR1 MDHEN and CDR2 SYDVKM. In nucleotides, the CDR3 is TGTGCCAGCGGTACCTCTGGGGCCAACGTCCTGACTTTC. Residues: CASGTSGANVLTF.

This chain connects TRBV7-3 to TRBJ1-1; D is unresolved. CDR3 length equals 16 residues. V lost 2 bases, J lost 2 bases, and 15 bases lay in between. Germline CDR1 SGHTA, CDR2 FQGTGA. The CDR3 sequence: CASSLLPPGANTEAFF. The CDR3 nucleotides read TGTGCCAGCAGCTTACTGCCCCCGGGAGCTAACACTGAAGCTTTCTTT.

The chain combines TRBV28 with TRBJ1-5, with D possibly matching TRBD1 (6 bases). The CDR3 sequence is 12 residues long. Trimming removed 8 bases from V and 6 bases from J, with 11 bases in between. Looked up from germline, CDR1 is MDHEN and CDR2 is SYDVKM. CDR3: CASGGRAQPQHF. CDR3 nucleotide sequence: TGTGCCAGCGGGGGGCGAGCTCAGCCCCAGCATTTT.

J is TRBJ1-2 and V is TRBV6-6; tentative D call: TRBD1 (6 bases). The V end lost 8 bases, the J end lost 8 bases, and 15 bases lay between the germline ends. The CDR3 runs 12 residues. CDR1 and CDR2 from the germline V gene are MNHNY and SVGAGI (reference sequence). CDR3 protein: CASGWGPGGYTF. DNA of the CDR3: TGTGCCAGCGGGTGGGGGCCAGGGGGCTACACCTTC.

CDR3 in DNA: TGTGCCAGCAGTTTATCTCCGACAGGGAGGGTTGAGCAGTTCTTC. It codes for CASSLSPTGRVEQFF. The chain couples TRBV27 to TRBJ2-1; D is tentatively TRBD1 or TRBD2 (7 bases each). Deletions cut 0 bases from V and 9 bases from J, with 15 bases between. Germline values: CDR1 MNHEY, CDR2 SMNVEV (reference sequence). The CDR3 has 15 amino acids.

This clone was counted between two and nine times. The chain is built from TRBV27 and TRBJ1-5; no reliable D call. The CDR3 extends over 13 amino acids. CDR1 is MNHEY, CDR2 SMNVEV, per germline (reference sequence). V shed 6 bases and J shed 1 base, with 7 bases lying between them. CDR3 DNA sequence: TGTGCCAGCAGCCGCCAGAGCAATCAGCCCCAGCATTTT. It encodes CASSRQSNQPQHF.

Comment on this clone: The identical CDR3 is also encoded by other nucleotide sequences in the sample. The chain is built from TRBV6-5 and TRBJ1-1; D is unresolved. CDR3 length: 12 amino acids. Germline loops: CDR1 MNHEY, CDR2 SVGAGI. V gave up 2 bases and J gave up 1 base, with 2 bases separating them. The CDR3 DNA reads TGTGCCAGCAGTTACAGGAACACTGAAGCTTTCTTT. Translation gives CASSYRNTEAFF.

The V and J genes are TRBV21-1 and TRBJ2-7; the D segment call TRBD1 is taken from the table without a DNA check. TRBV21-1 is a documented pseudogene. This CDR3 has 15 amino acids. The CDR3 DNA reads TGTGCCAGCAGCAAAGACCGGGACAGGACCTACGAGCAGTACTTC. Translation gives CASSKDRDRTYEQYF.

The chain recombines TRBV6-1 with TRBJ2-7; 7 nucleotides align to TRBD1. CDR1 and CDR2 from the germline V gene are MNHNS and SASEGT. Losses at the gene ends were 4 bases for V and 4 bases for J; bases not matched to a gene: 1. This CDR3 has 12 amino acids. The CDR3 loop is CASSVQGYEQYF. Written as DNA, the CDR3 is TGTGCCAGCAGTGTACAGGGGTACGAGCAGTACTTC.

This clone came up a few times. The chain carries TRBV7-2 and TRBJ2-1, with 10 bases fitting TRBD2. This CDR3 has 14 residues. The trim removed 7 bases at V and 2 bases at J, leaving 2 bases unmatched. Germline CDR1 and CDR2: SGHTA and FQGNSA. The CDR3: CASTTSGAYNEQFF. The CDR3 DNA sequence: TGTGCCAGCACCACTAGCGGGGCCTACAATGAGCAGTTCTTC.

The chain combines TRBV4-1 with TRBJ2-7, with TRBD2 matching 7 bases. The junction had 3 bases not matched to a gene; V was cut back by 0 bases and J by 4 bases. This CDR3 spans 14 amino acids. Germline CDR1 and CDR2: MGHRA and YSYEKL. CDR3 DNA sequence: TGCGCCAGCAGCCAAGAGGCGGGGGAGTACGAGCAGTACTTC. This codes for CASSQEAGEYEQYF.

The chain links TRBV4-3 to TRBJ1-4, with TRBD1 matching 7 bases. V lost 1 base, J lost 2 bases, and 4 bases stayed unmatched. Germline V lookup: CDR1 LGHNA, CDR2 YSLEER. This CDR3 spans 16 amino acids. The DNA of the CDR3 is TGCGCCAGCAGCCAAGGCGGGACAGCTACTAATGAAAAACTGTTTTTT. Protein product: CASSQGGTATNEKLFF.

The chain links TRBV6-5 to TRBJ2-2; the D gene is possibly TRBD1 (6 bases). The germline gives CDR1 MNHEY, CDR2 SVGAGI. The V end lost 2 bases, the J end lost 6 bases, and 13 bases lay between the germline ends. This CDR3 is built from 15 residues. The CDR3 nucleotides read TGTGCCAGCAGTTACACTACAGGGTACGCCGGGGAGCTGTTTTTT. It encodes CASSYTTGYAGELFF.